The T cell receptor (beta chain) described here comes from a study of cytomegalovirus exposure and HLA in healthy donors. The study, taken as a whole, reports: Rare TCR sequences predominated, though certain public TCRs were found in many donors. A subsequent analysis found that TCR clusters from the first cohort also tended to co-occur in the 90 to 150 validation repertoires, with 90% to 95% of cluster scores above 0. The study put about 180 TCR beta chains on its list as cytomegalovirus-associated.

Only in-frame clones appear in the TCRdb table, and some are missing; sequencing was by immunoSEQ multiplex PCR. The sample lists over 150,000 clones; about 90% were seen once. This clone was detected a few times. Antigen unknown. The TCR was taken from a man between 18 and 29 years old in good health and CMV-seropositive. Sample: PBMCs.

The CDR3 DNA reads as TGTGCCAGCAGGCACAGGGACGGAACCGGGGAGCTGTTTTTT. It specifies CASRHRDGTGELFF. The V call is TRBV7-9, the J call TRBJ2-2; D possibly corresponds to TRBD1 (6 bases). The CDR3 has 14 amino acids. The germline V gene encodes CDR1 SEHNR and CDR2 FQNEAQ (reference sequence). With 6 bases removed from V and 5 bases from J, the gap between germline ends came to 13 bases.